This entry concerns a single T cell receptor (beta chain). The antigen is unknown. Losses at the gene ends were 4 bases for V and 7 bases for J; bases not matched to a gene: 12. The CDR3 spans 16 residues. Looked up from germline, CDR1 is SGHRS and CDR2 is YFSETQ. TCRdb reanalysed the RT-PCR reads using MiXCR and keeps one entry per CDR3 protein. The repertoire holds over 800,000 distinct CDR3 sequences, with less than 25% as singletons. This sample was taken from a study of response to subunit inactivated influenza vaccine. Study-level points and caveats: New T cells are recruited in small numbers by each seasonal influenza vaccination, according to the authors' suggestion.

This chain connects TRBV5-1 to TRBJ2-2; 8 bases map to TRBD1. The sequence was collected from a man aged 50-59 years who received an inactivated influenza vaccine. The sample in question was PBMCs from blood, obtained 4 to 6 days after vaccination. The CDR3 DNA reads as TGCGCCAGCAGCATAAGACCAGGGGGCGCGGACGGGGAGCTGTTTTTT. Amino acid sequence: CASSIRPGGADGELFF. Based on the CDR3 plus reference TRBV5-1 and TRBJ2-2, the full variable domain is KAGVTQTPRYLIKTRGQQVTLSCSPISGHRSVSWYQQTPGQGLQFLFEYFSETQRNKGNFPGRFSGRQFSNSRSEMNVSTLELGDSALYLCASSIRPGGADGELFFGEGSRLTVL.